This T cell receptor beta chain was found in a study of human thymus T cells. The study, taken as a whole, reports: Related work found strong thymic repertoire overlap between unrelated individuals.

Assay used: immunoSEQ multiplex PCR; TCRdb lists only in-frame clones, some missing. The table shows 86,000 or so clones, with just over 95% occurring only once. Surgeons resected thymus tissue during corrective heart surgery. As for this clone: Its antigen remains unidentified.

The clonotype comes from a boy under two years old with a congenital heart defect but otherwise immunologically healthy. Sequencing used thymus tissue.

CDR3 region: CASSPIGSPEAFF. The CDR3 DNA reads as TGTGCCAGCTCACCAATTGGGTCGCCTGAAGCTTTCTTT. V usage is TRBV18 and J usage is TRBJ1-1; D not resolved. Germline CDR1 KGHSH, CDR2 LQKENI. V lost 2 bases, J lost 6 bases, and 10 bases lay in between. The CDR3 extends over 13 amino acids.